This entry is about one TCR beta chain. This record belongs to a study of blood T cell repertoires in COVID-19. About the research overall: The United States, Italy and Spain supplied acute and convalescent COVID-19 samples.

Germline CDR1 is SGHTA and CDR2 is FQGNSA. V shed 5 bases and J 1 base; nucleotides not matched to a gene: 9. This CDR3 region has 16 residues. The data were produced by immunoSEQ multiplex PCR, yet TCRdb's version contains in-frame clones alone and is incomplete. The sample records about 44,000 clones, approximately 88% being singletons. J is TRBJ2-7 and V is TRBV7-2; TRBD2 matches 9 bases. Sequencing was done on a sample of peripheral blood. This receptor was identified in a woman aged 40-49 years with acute or convalescent COVID-19. CDR3 bases: TGTGCCAGCAGCCCCACGGCTAGCGGGGCTTCCTACGAGCAGTACTTC. Its translation is CASSPTASGASYEQYF.